This T cell receptor beta chain is drawn from a study of T cells after yellow fever vaccination. In TCRdb, the 5' RACE reads were re-called with MiXCR into one record per CDR3 protein. The data contain roughly 300,000 distinct CDR3 sequences, 7% to 10% of them singletons. In its sample, this clonotype was seen a few times. The antigen remains undetermined. This CDR3 is 14 amino acids long. V dropped 4 bases and J dropped 4 bases, with 13 bases sitting between them. Germline CDR1 reads KGHSH; CDR2 reads LQKENI. Study-wide points: The bulk population could contribute abundant contaminating clonotypes to FACS-sorted repertoires.

The chain uses TRBV18 and TRBJ1-1; D possibly corresponds to TRBD1 (5 bases). Specimen: PBMCs, collected more than 35 days after the first yellow fever vaccination. The source is a man in his late teens or twenties who received the YFV17D yellow fever vaccine. The CDR3 nucleotides read TGTGCCAGCTCACGGGTGGGACCTAGCACTGAAGCTTTCTTT. This encodes CASSRVGPSTEAFF. The full variable domain, with the rest looked up from reference TRBV18 and TRBJ1-1, is NAGVMQNPRHLVRRRGQEARLRCSPMKGHSHVYWYRQLPEEGLKFMVYLQKENIIDESGMPKERFSAEFPKEGPSILRIQQVVRGDSAAYFCASSRVGPSTEAFFGQGTRLTVV.